One and the same sample provided the 2 T cell receptor beta chains below, sequenced in a study of T-cell reconstitution after alpha-beta-depleted transplantation in children. For TCRbeta, the library was prepared with unique molecular identifiers. MiXCR, run by TCRdb on the PCR reads, gives a single entry per CDR3 protein. Of 450,000 to 600,000 distinct CDR3 sequences listed, around a third are singletons. The sample consisted of PBMCs from the stem cell graft donor, taken from the stem cell graft. Receptor source: a human donor who donated a stem cell graft to a child with aplastic anemia.

This clonotype has only a few counts. V is TRBV6-1 and J is TRBJ2-7; TRBD1 agrees at 11 bases. Trimming cost V 5 bases and J 7 bases; bases outside gene matches: 13. The CDR3 runs 16 residues. The germline gives CDR1 MNHNS, CDR2 SASEGT. The CDR3 DNA reads TGTGCCAGCAGTCAGCATCCCGGGACAGGGGGACAGGAGCAGTACTTC. Amino acid sequence: CASSQHPGTGGQEQYF.

The chain employs TRBV10-3 and TRBJ1-1; weak D call: TRBD1 (6 bases). Germline assignment: CDR1 ENHRY and CDR2 SYGVKD. The germline V and J ends were trimmed by 10 bases and 1 base, with 19 bases remaining between them. This CDR3 has 15 amino acids. The CDR3 nucleotides read TGTGCCAGCGGAGGGGGGAGAGGGGAGAACACTGAAGCTTTCTTT. Encoded protein: CASGGGRGENTEAFF.